This passage covers 27 T cell receptor beta chains from one sample sequenced in a study of shared clonotypes between healthy human individuals. Sequencing was performed with immunoSEQ multiplex PCR; in TCRdb, only in-frame clones are kept and a portion is missing. Among about 520,000 clones, about 78% were seen once, and the ten largest hold 12%. Sequencing was carried out using PBMCs. The receptors were sampled from a woman aged 40 to 55 in good health. Some clones in this sample may be carry-over from other donors' samples.

The V and J genes are TRBV19 and TRBJ2-3; either TRBD1 or TRBD2 may fit D (6 bases each). V was cut by 8 bases and J by 4 bases, with 13 bases left in between. CDR3 size: 13 residues. Germline V lookup: CDR1 LNHDA, CDR2 SQIVND (reference sequence). For the CDR3, the DNA is TGTGCCAGTTCGGATAGGGGGGCAGATACGCAGTATTTT. Its translation: CASSDRGADTQYF.

The V call is TRBV6-4, the J call TRBJ2-3; D not resolved. V was shortened by 5 bases and J by 3 bases, with 15 bases between the two germline ends. The germline gives CDR1 MRHNA, CDR2 SNTAGT. CDR3 length equals 15 residues. The CDR3 nucleotides read TGTGCCAGCAGTAATTCCCCGGGTACAACAGATACGCAGTATTTT. Its protein is CASSNSPGTTDTQYF.

The sample holds many counts of this clone. The rearrangement joins TRBV5-6 to TRBJ2-2; 9 bases are shared with TRBD1. V lost 4 bases to trimming and J lost 3 bases; unmatched junction nucleotides: 7. This CDR3 spans 16 amino acids. Germline V gene lookup returns CDR1 SGHDT and CDR2 YYEEEE. CDR3 sequence (DNA): TGTGCCAGCAGCCCTGGGACAGGGCGGGACACCGGGGAGCTGTTTTTT. This translates into CASSPGTGRDTGELFF.

This sequence joins TRBV2 and TRBJ1-2, with D possibly TRBD1 on 5 matching bases. Germline lookup yields CDR1 SNHLY and CDR2 FYNNEI. The CDR3 sequence is 13 residues long. Trimming removed 6 bases from V and 1 base from J, with 9 bases in between. This chain's CDR3 is CASRGPLNYGYTF. CDR3 nucleotides: TGTGCCAGCAGGGGACCCCTTAACTATGGCTACACCTTC.

The gene calls are TRBV27 and TRBJ1-2; 9 bases line up with TRBD1. The CDR3 extends over 14 amino acids. Trimming removed 6 bases from V and 5 bases from J; junction bases left unmatched: 7. The germline CDR1 and CDR2 sequences are MNHEY and SMNVEV (reference sequence). The CDR3 DNA follows: TGTGCCAGCAGAACGCACGGGACAGGGTATGGCTACACCTTC. Translated: CASRTHGTGYGYTF.

The genes are TRBV15 and TRBJ2-5; 8 bases line up with TRBD1. Unmatched junction bases numbered 4, after V lost 5 bases and J lost 5 bases. Germline lookup yields CDR1 LNHNV and CDR2 YYDKDF (reference sequence). The CDR3 loop spans 13 amino acids. DNA of the CDR3: TGTGCCACCAGCGGGACAGGACTGGAGACCCAGTACTTC. It specifies CATSGTGLETQYF.

Notes on this clone: The germline gene is not matched at one end of the junction; a read error may be the cause. The CDR3 spells CASRLVRTTDTQYF. CDR3 bases: TGTGCCAGCAGATTAGTTCGCACCACAGATACGCAGTATTTT. The chain uses TRBV7-9 and TRBJ2-3, with D unresolved. There are 14 residues in the CDR3. CDR1 and CDR2 from the germline V gene are SEHNR and FQNEAQ (reference sequence).

V and J are TRBV2 and TRBJ2-5; a possible D gene is TRBD2 (7 bases). V was shortened by 10 bases and J by 2 bases, with 20 bases between the two germline ends. The V gene's germline CDR1 is SNHLY and CDR2 FYNNEI. The CDR3 is 15 residues long. The DNA of the CDR3 is TGTGCCACCGGGGAGGGCGGGACAAGACAAGAGACCCAGTACTTC. Its protein product is CATGEGGTRQETQYF.

This chain links TRBV21-1 with TRBJ2-3; the table's D gene call, TRBD2, was not cross checked with the DNA. TRBV21-1 is a pseudogene locus. There are 16 residues in the CDR3. In DNA, the CDR3 is TGTGCCAGCGATAAGGAGCGGGAGAGGGGGACAGATACGCAGTATTTT. Its protein product is CASDKERERGTDTQYF.

Concerning this clone itself: Other nucleotide sequences from this sample produce the same CDR3. The gene calls are TRBV7-9 and TRBJ2-7; 7 bases line up with TRBD2. Germline values: CDR1 SEHNR, CDR2 FQNEAQ (reference sequence). There are 12 residues in the CDR3. V lost 6 bases, J lost 3 bases, and 2 bases stayed unmatched. CDR3 bases: TGTGCCAGCAGTTCTAGCGGCTACGAGCAGTACTTC. Residues: CASSSSGYEQYF.

The chain couples TRBV27 to TRBJ1-1; 10 bases are a match to TRBD1. The germline V gene encodes CDR1 MNHEY and CDR2 SMNVEV (reference sequence). The CDR3 contains 15 residues. With V trimmed by 0 bases and J by 6 bases, 4 bases remained unmatched. Written as DNA, the CDR3 is TGTGCCAGCAGTTTATCAACGGGACAGGGGTCTGAAGCTTTCTTT. Translating it yields CASSLSTGQGSEAFF.

The CDR3 reads CASTIGDYEQYF. Here the CDR3 DNA reads TGTGCCAGCACTATCGGTGACTACGAGCAGTACTTC. The chain links TRBV2 to TRBJ2-7, with D hard to call. Trimming took 7 bases from V and 3 from J, leaving 10 bases between them. Germline CDR1 SNHLY, CDR2 FYNNEI. This CDR3 is 12 amino acids long.

The chain joins TRBV4-1 to TRBJ2-1, with TRBD2 identical over 9 bases. This CDR3 has 17 residues. Germline CDR1 and CDR2: MGHRA and YSYEKL. V was pared by 1 base and J by 7 bases, with 11 bases of the junction left unmatched. CDR3 nucleotide sequence: TGCGCCAGCAGCCAAGGCTTGCGGGAGGGCTTCCGAAATGAGCAGTTCTTC. The encoded protein is CASSQGLREGFRNEQFF.

This chain connects TRBV6-6 to TRBJ2-7; TRBD1 is a possible D gene (6 bases). The CDR3 loop spans 15 amino acids. Germline V gene sequence: CDR1 MNHNY, CDR2 SVGAGI (reference sequence). V lost 6 bases and J lost 3, with 18 bases in between. CDR3 protein: CASSPGQKGSYEQYF. The CDR3 nucleotides are TGTGCCAGCAGCCCCGGACAGAAGGGTAGCTACGAGCAGTACTTC.

The rearrangement links TRBV18 to TRBJ2-7, with D hard to call. The V gene's germline CDR1 is KGHSH and CDR2 LQKENI. Between the trimmed V and J ends, which lost 2 bases and 2 bases, there was a span of 7 bases. The CDR3 has 13 residues. For the CDR3, the DNA is TGTGCCAGCTCACCAATCCCCCCCTACGAGCAGTACTTC. Residues: CASSPIPPYEQYF.

The chain has TRBV7-3 and TRBJ2-2; TRBD2 aligns across 10 bases. Trimming at V came to 1 base and at J to 7 bases, leaving 9 bases not matched to a gene. The CDR3 covers 17 residues. CDR1 and CDR2 from the germline V gene are SGHTA and FQGTGA. CDR3 sequence (DNA): TGTGCCAGCAGCTTAATGGGACTAGCGAATTTCAACGGGGAGCTGTTTTTT. Amino acid sequence: CASSLMGLANFNGELFF.

The chain combines TRBV6-6 with TRBJ2-3; D perhaps matches TRBD2 (5 bases). The V end was cut by 7 bases, the J end by 1 base, with 18 bases between. Germline loops: CDR1 MNHNY, CDR2 SVGAGI (reference sequence). The CDR3 has 16 residues. CDR3 sequence reads: CASTRRPGVGTDTQYF. The CDR3 coding sequence is TGTGCCAGCACCAGGCGCCCCGGGGTAGGCACAGATACGCAGTATTTT.

Remarks on this clone: With a much larger clone just one base away, this may be a read error. The same CDR3 arises from other DNA sequences in this sample as well. This rearrangement joins TRBV6-6 to TRBJ2-7; D may be TRBD1 (6 bases). The CDR3 covers 15 residues. Germline V gives CDR1 MNHNY, CDR2 SVGAGI (reference sequence). The CDR3 sequence is CASSGPGHLSYEQYF. The CDR3 DNA follows: TGCGCCAGCAGTGGACCGGGACACCTCTCCTACGAGCAGTACTTC.

The V call is TRBV6-6, the J call TRBJ1-4; the D is unclear. This CDR3 is built from 14 residues. Trimming stripped 6 bases from V and 5 bases from J, with 13 bases between. From germline, CDR1 is MNHNY and CDR2 SVGAGI (reference sequence). Here the CDR3 DNA reads TGTGCCAGCAGCGCCCGGGGTGGGAATGAAAAACTGTTTTTT. This sequence encodes CASSARGGNEKLFF.

V gene TRBV7-9 combines with J gene TRBJ2-7; 10 bases are shared with TRBD2. The germline gives CDR1 SEHNR, CDR2 FQNEAQ (reference sequence). Germline trimming cut 5 bases from V and 4 bases from J; bases unmatched to any gene: 8. CDR3 length equals 15 residues. The CDR3 DNA reads as TGTGCCAGCAGCCGAGAACCACTAGCGGGATACGAGCAGTACTTC. This codes for CASSREPLAGYEQYF.

This chain connects TRBV6-1 to TRBJ1-5; tentative D call: TRBD1 (6 bases). V was cut by 8 bases and J by 3 bases, with 11 bases left in between. CDR1 is MNHNS and CDR2 is SASEGT in the germline V gene. This CDR3 contains 13 residues. CDR3 sequence: CASSQGSNQPQHF. CDR3 DNA: TGTGCCAGCTCCCAGGGGTCCAATCAGCCCCAGCATTTT.

The chain combines TRBV7-2 with TRBJ2-7, with 7 bases identical to TRBD2. V dropped 2 bases and J dropped 3; count of bases not matched to a gene: 7. This CDR3 contains 15 residues. The V gene's germline CDR1 is SGHTA and CDR2 FQGNSA. The DNA of the CDR3 is TGTGCCAGCAGCTTAACAGCGGGGTCTCGCTACGAGCAGTACTTC. The encoded protein is CASSLTAGSRYEQYF. The variable domain in full, completed from reference TRBV7-2 and TRBJ2-7, reads GAGVSQSPSNKVTEKGKDVELRCDPISGHTALYWYRQSLGQGLEFLIYFQGNSAPDKSGLPSDRFSAERTGGSVSTLTIQRTQQEDSAVYLCASSLTAGSRYEQYFGPGTRLTVT.

This chain links TRBV10-3 with TRBJ2-5; perhaps D is TRBD1 or TRBD2 (7 bases each). V was trimmed by 0 bases and J by 4 bases, leaving 15 bases between them. This CDR3 comprises 16 residues. Germline V gives CDR1 ENHRY, CDR2 SYGVKD. The DNA of the CDR3 is TGTGCCATCAGTGAGTCGGTGGGAGGGGGCGCAGAGACCCAGTACTTC. It codes for CAISESVGGGAETQYF.

The chain couples TRBV5-1 to TRBJ2-3; 11 bases are a match to TRBD2. Trimming removed 0 bases from V and 7 bases from J; junction bases left unmatched: 1. CDR3 length: 14 residues. The germline V gene has CDR1 SGHRS and CDR2 YFSETQ. The CDR3 sequence is CASSLETSGNTQYF. CDR3 DNA sequence: TGCGCCAGCAGCTTGGAGACTAGCGGGAATACGCAGTATTTT.

The chain couples TRBV7-7 to TRBJ1-5; tentatively, D is TRBD1 (5 bases). Germline V gene sequence: CDR1 SSHAT, CDR2 FNYEAQ (reference sequence). V gave up 2 bases and J gave up 5 bases, with 7 bases separating them. The CDR3 is 13 residues long. The CDR3 region is CASSLQQDQPQHF. In nucleotides, the CDR3 is TGTGCCAGCAGCTTACAACAGGATCAGCCCCAGCATTTT.

V and J are TRBV5-4 and TRBJ2-5; D perhaps matches TRBD1 (5 bases). Deletions cut 5 bases from V and 4 bases from J, with 12 bases between. Germline lookup yields CDR1 SGHNT and CDR2 YYREEE (reference sequence). CDR3 length equals 13 residues. Written as DNA, the CDR3 is TGTGCCAGCAGAATTGACAGTAGAGAGACCCAGTACTTC. Protein sequence: CASRIDSRETQYF.

V usage is TRBV15 and J usage is TRBJ1-2; D is unresolved. CDR3 size: 18 residues. The germline gives CDR1 LNHNV, CDR2 YYDKDF (reference sequence). Deletions cut 0 bases from V and 5 bases from J, with 22 bases between. The CDR3 protein is CATSRDPTAEGFGYGYTF. CDR3 nucleotide sequence: TGTGCCACCAGCAGAGACCCCACAGCGGAGGGTTTTGGGTATGGCTACACCTTC.